These 22 T cell receptor beta chains share one sample of origin, sequenced in a study of response to subunit inactivated influenza vaccine. Using its own MiXCR run on the RT-PCR reads, TCRdb lists one record per CDR3 protein. This table has about 520,000 distinct CDR3 sequences, 7.2% appearing once. The sequencing used PBMCs from blood, collected roughly 24 months after vaccination. The receptors were gathered from a man aged 50 to 75 who received an inactivated influenza vaccine.

The J gene is TRBJ2-7, the V gene TRBV7-2, with D maybe TRBD1 (5 bases). Trimming took off 3 bases at V and 0 bases at J, with 12 bases between the two ends. This CDR3 has 15 amino acids. Germline V CDR1 and CDR2: SGHTA, FQGNSA. The CDR3 reads CASSFAQGSSYEQYF. Written as DNA, the CDR3 is TGTGCCAGCAGCTTTGCCCAGGGCAGCTCCTACGAGCAGTACTTC.

In the case of this clonotype: A much larger clone lies one base from this, so it may be a read error. The missing conserved phenylalanine or tryptophan at the end of this CDR3 makes a read error likely. The CDR3 DNA reads as TGTGCCAGCAGCGCCCGGAACGTAGCGTCGTACAATGAGCAGTTCCTC. It specifies CASSARNVASYNEQFL. The genes are TRBV9 and TRBJ2-1; possible D gene TRBD2, 5 bases. V was cut by 3 bases and J by 4 bases, with 17 bases left in between. CDR1 and CDR2 (germline): SGDLS, YYNGEE. CDR3 length equals 16 residues.

This clonotype was found a few times. J is TRBJ1-1 and V is TRBV6-4; no definite D call. The CDR3 has 13 amino acids. Trimming took 6 bases from V and 1 from J, leaving 9 bases between them. Germline V gene sequence: CDR1 MRHNA, CDR2 SNTAGT. The CDR3 region has the DNA TGTGCCAGCAGCGCCATCTCGAACACTGAAGCTTTCTTT. It yields the protein CASSAISNTEAFF.

This clonotype occurred many times. This chain uses TRBV29-1 with TRBJ2-1, with TRBD2 matching 7 bases. CDR1 and CDR2 from the germline V gene are SQVTM and ANQGSEA. J was trimmed by 9 bases and V by 5 bases; bases with no gene match: 7. This CDR3 contains 12 residues. CDR3 coding DNA: TGCAGCGTTAACCTAGGGAGGGGTGAGCAGTTCTTC. The encoded protein is CSVNLGRGEQFF.

This clonotype has at least ten counts. This chain links TRBV7-9 with TRBJ2-3, with D possibly TRBD2 on 6 matching bases. V lost 5 bases, J lost 2 bases, and 20 bases lay in between. Germline V gene data show CDR1 as SEHNR and CDR2 as FQNEAQ (reference sequence). The CDR3 loop spans 17 amino acids. The CDR3 region is CASSPRAGSGPTDTQYF. In DNA form, the CDR3 reads TGTGCCAGCAGCCCCCGAGCTGGGAGCGGGCCCACAGATACGCAGTATTTT.

There are many counts of this clonotype. The rearrangement links TRBV5-6 to TRBJ2-1; 14 bases agree with TRBD2. This CDR3 contains 16 residues. The ends lost 0 bases at V and 8 bases at J; junction bases unmatched: 4. Germline V gene lookup returns CDR1 SGHDT and CDR2 YYEEEE. The CDR3 sequence: CASSLGLAGGRDEQFF. The CDR3 region has the DNA TGTGCCAGCAGCTTGGGACTAGCGGGGGGGCGTGATGAGCAGTTCTTC.

This clonotype has only a few counts. The chain combines TRBV13 with TRBJ1-2; no clear D gene. The CDR3 runs 14 residues. The germline gives CDR1 PRHDT, CDR2 FYEKMQ (reference sequence). Trimming took off 3 bases at V and 5 bases at J, with 13 bases between the two ends. CDR3 nucleotides: TGTGCCAGCAGCTTTACTCTCCGGGCTTATGGCTACACCTTC. Residues: CASSFTLRAYGYTF. Together with reference TRBV13 and TRBJ1-2, the CDR3 gives the full variable domain: AAGVIQSPRHLIKEKRETATLKCYPIPRHDTVYWYQQGPGQDPQFLISFYEKMQSDKGSIPDRFSAQQFSDYHSELNMSSLELGDSALYFCASSFTLRAYGYTFGSGTRLTVV.

This clonotype came up many times. The chain combines TRBV27 with TRBJ2-5, with 8 bases lining up with TRBD2. The V and J ends lost 2 bases and 2 bases, in that order; junction bases with no gene match: 7. Per the germline V gene, CDR1 is MNHEY and CDR2 is SMNVEV (reference sequence). CDR3 length equals 16 residues. CDR3 DNA: TGTGCCAGCAGTTTAGCGGGGGGCTTTTCACAAGAGACCCAGTACTTC. Protein product: CASSLAGGFSQETQYF.

V and J are TRBV12-3 or TRBV12-4 and TRBJ2-2; TRBD1 matches at 7 bases. The CDR3 is made up of 15 amino acids. V lost 7 bases to trimming and J lost 1 base; unmatched junction nucleotides: 6. This chain's CDR3 is CASNKGQLNTGELFF. The CDR3 DNA reads as TGTGCCAGCAATAAGGGACAGTTGAACACCGGGGAGCTGTTTTTT.

This clonotype was seen ten or more times. V usage is TRBV28 and J usage is TRBJ2-3; D gene unclear. This CDR3 spans 15 amino acids. Germline-derived CDR1 and CDR2 are MDHEN and SYDVKM. The V end was cut by 2 bases, the J end by 4 bases, with 13 bases between. The DNA for the CDR3 is TGTGCCAGCAGTTTACTGCCAGGATATCCAGATACGCAGTATTTT. Its protein product is CASSLLPGYPDTQYF.

This clonotype was detected many times. The chain is built from TRBV29-1 and TRBJ2-2, with D perhaps TRBD1 or TRBD2 (5 bases each). The CDR3 is made up of 14 amino acids. Trimming pared 6 bases from V and 1 base from J, leaving 12 bases between. Per the germline V gene, CDR1 is SQVTM and CDR2 is ANQGSEA. CDR3 in DNA: TGCAGCGTGAAGGGACGGAAGAACACCGGGGAGCTGTTTTTT. Translation gives CSVKGRKNTGELFF.

The CDR3 region is CAIRTDRGDNEQFF. CDR3 sequence (DNA): TGTGCCATCAGAACTGACAGGGGTGACAATGAGCAGTTCTTC. V gene TRBV10-3 combines with J gene TRBJ2-1; 8 bases fit TRBD1. Per the germline V gene, CDR1 is ENHRY and CDR2 is SYGVKD. With V trimmed by 6 bases and J by 5 bases, 6 bases remained unmatched. This CDR3 has 14 amino acids.

This sequence joins TRBV4-2 and TRBJ2-1; D perhaps matches TRBD2 (6 bases). The CDR3 contains 15 residues. V shed 4 bases and J shed 3 bases, with 13 bases lying between them. CDR1 LGHNA and CDR2 YNFKEQ come from the germline V gene. The CDR3 coding sequence is TGTGCCAGCAGCCCTCGCGGCGGGGACTACAATGAGCAGTTCTTC. It is translated as CASSPRGGDYNEQFF.

A few counts support this clonotype. The chain couples TRBV4-2 to TRBJ2-2; D is uncertain. The germline V gene encodes CDR1 LGHNA and CDR2 YNFKEQ. The CDR3 is 15 residues long. V shed 0 bases and J shed 2 bases, with 7 bases lying between them. DNA for the CDR3: TGTGCCAGCAGCCAAGATGCAGCTAACACCGGGGAGCTGTTTTTT. Amino acids: CASSQDAANTGELFF.

The chain uses TRBV27 and TRBJ2-6, with D possibly being TRBD1 (5 bases). V gave up 3 bases and J gave up 0 bases, with 9 bases separating them. The CDR3 is made up of 16 amino acids. Looked up from germline, CDR1 is MNHEY and CDR2 is SMNVEV (reference sequence). DNA of the CDR3: TGTGCCAGCAGTTTCATAGGACACTCTGGGGCCAACGTCCTGACTTTC. This gives the protein CASSFIGHSGANVLTF.

This chain connects TRBV6-2 or TRBV6-3 to TRBJ1-1; D ambiguous. V was trimmed by 3 bases and J by 4 bases, leaving 12 bases between them. This CDR3 comprises 14 residues. Germline V lookup: CDR1 MNHEY, CDR2 SVGEGT. CDR3 in amino acids: CASSYAGVATEAFF. The CDR3 bases are TGTGCCAGCAGTTATGCCGGGGTGGCCACTGAAGCTTTCTTT.

This chain joins TRBV6-5 and TRBJ2-5; a possible D gene is TRBD2 (5 bases). Germline loops: CDR1 MNHEY, CDR2 SVGAGI. This CDR3 is 15 amino acids long. The V and J ends lost 2 bases and 5 bases respectively, with 15 bases between them. CDR3 in amino acids: CASSYGSALTETQYF. The CDR3 nucleotides read TGTGCCAGCAGTTACGGGAGTGCCTTGACTGAGACCCAGTACTTC.

This clonotype has a handful of counts. The V call is TRBV7-6, the J call TRBJ2-3; 7 positions match TRBD2. The CDR3 is 16 amino acids. Trimming cost V 2 bases and J 6 bases; bases outside gene matches: 11. The germline CDR1 and CDR2 sequences are SGHVS and FNYEAQ. CDR3 bases: TGTGCCAGCAGCTTATTGGCGGGAGCCCCCACTGATACGCAGTATTTT. Translated, it gives CASSLLAGAPTDTQYF.

This clonotype was recorded many times. The J gene is TRBJ1-5, the V gene TRBV7-2, with 7 bases that match TRBD1. Unmatched junction bases numbered 3, after V lost 1 base and J lost 6 bases. The germline V gene has CDR1 SGHTA and CDR2 FQGNSA. This CDR3 has 14 residues. In DNA form, the CDR3 reads TGTGCCAGCAGCTTAGGGGAGGGGGCTCAGCCCCAGCATTTT. Amino acid sequence: CASSLGEGAQPQHF.

The chain is built from TRBV4-3 and TRBJ2-1, with 10 bases lining up with TRBD2. CDR1 LGHNA and CDR2 YSLEER come from the germline V gene. V was clipped by 0 bases and J by 0 bases; unmatched bases: 11. This CDR3 region has 20 residues. The DNA for the CDR3 is TGCGCCAGCAGCCAAGATGGGCTAGCGGGGGTCACGAGCTCCTACAATGAGCAGTTCTTC. Translated: CASSQDGLAGVTSSYNEQFF.

This clonotype was detected a few times. The V gene is TRBV7-9, the J gene TRBJ2-5; D remains unclear. V shed 5 bases and J shed 2 bases, with 12 bases lying between them. The V gene's germline CDR1 is SEHNR and CDR2 FQNEAQ (reference sequence). The CDR3 contains 14 residues. CDR3 loop: CASSPPFGQETQYF. The CDR3 DNA reads as TGTGCCAGCAGCCCACCTTTTGGTCAAGAGACCCAGTACTTC.

The genes are TRBV15 and TRBJ2-3, with D tentatively TRBD2 (6 bases). Germline V gene lookup returns CDR1 LNHNV and CDR2 YYDKDF (reference sequence). The CDR3 is made up of 19 amino acids. V was clipped by 5 bases and J by 3 bases, with 27 bases between them. This chain's CDR3 is CATSAAPPGRGLATDTQYF. The CDR3, as DNA: TGTGCCACCAGCGCCGCGCCCCCTGGTAGGGGTCTAGCGACAGATACGCAGTATTTT.